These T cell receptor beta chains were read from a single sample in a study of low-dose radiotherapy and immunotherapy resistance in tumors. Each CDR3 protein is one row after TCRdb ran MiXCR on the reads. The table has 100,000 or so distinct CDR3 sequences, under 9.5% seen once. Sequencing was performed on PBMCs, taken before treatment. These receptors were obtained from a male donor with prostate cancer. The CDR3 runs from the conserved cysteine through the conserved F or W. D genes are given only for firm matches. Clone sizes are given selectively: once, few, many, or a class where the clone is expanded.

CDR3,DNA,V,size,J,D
CASRAVNSYEQYF,TGTGCCAGCAGGGCGGTGAACTCCTACGAGCAGTACTTC,TRBV5-4,medium-sized,TRBJ2-7,.
CASMDSGRATGELFF,TGTGCCAGCATGGATAGCGGGAGGGCCACCGGGGAGCTGTTTTTT,TRBV6-2/TRBV6-3,many,TRBJ2-2,TRBD2
CATSSGEAYEQYF,TGTGCCACCAGCAGCGGCGAAGCCTACGAGCAGTACTTC,TRBV15,many,TRBJ2-7,.
CASHAGNTDTQYF,TGCGCCAGTCATGCGGGTAACACAGATACGCAGTATTTT,TRBV5-1,many,TRBJ2-3,.
CASSQGRQGVFTEAFF,TGTGCCAGCAGCCAAGGGCGGCAGGGGGTCTTCACTGAAGCTTTCTTT,TRBV4-2,many,TRBJ1-1,TRBD1
CASSWTPSGRGEQYF,TGTGCCAGCAGCTGGACCCCAAGCGGGAGAGGCGAGCAGTACTTC,TRBV5-5,many,TRBJ2-7,TRBD2
CASSPSLAGVEEQFF,TGTGCCAGCTCACCAAGCCTAGCGGGAGTTGAAGAGCAGTTCTTC,TRBV18,many,TRBJ2-1,TRBD2
CASSTGQVPYEQYF,TGTGCCAGCAGTACCGGACAGGTTCCCTACGAGCAGTACTTC,TRBV28,.,TRBJ2-7,TRBD1
CSVARGGVETEAFF,TGCAGCGTCGCTCGGGGCGGGGTGGAAACTGAAGCTTTCTTT,TRBV29-1,many,TRBJ1-1,.
CASSRQGMNTEAFF,TGTGCCAGCAGCCGACAGGGGATGAACACTGAAGCTTTCTTT,TRBV12-3/TRBV12-4,few,TRBJ1-1,TRBD1
CASSFSVAGAYEQYF,TGTGCCAGCAGCTTCTCTGTAGCGGGGGCCTACGAGCAGTACTTC,TRBV7-8,many,TRBJ2-7,TRBD2
CASSPVGVTNEKLFF,TGTGCCAGCAGTCCCGTAGGGGTGACTAATGAAAAACTGTTTTTT,TRBV28,many,TRBJ1-4,.
CASSLLPPTGELFF,TGCGCCAGCAGCTTACTACCGCCCACCGGGGAGCTGTTTTTT,TRBV5-1,many,TRBJ2-2,.
CSVEGQGAYEQYF,TGCAGCGTTGAGGGACAGGGGGCCTACGAGCAGTACTTC,TRBV29-1,many,TRBJ2-7,TRBD1
CASSQDIGWDRGREQYF,TGTGCCAGCAGCCAAGATATCGGCTGGGACAGGGGGCGCGAGCAGTACTTC,TRBV3-1,many,TRBJ2-7,TRBD1
CSVTTESNYGYTF,TGCAGCGTTACAACAGAATCTAACTATGGCTACACCTTC,TRBV29-1,many,TRBJ1-2,.
CAWTIKQGANYGYTF,TGTGCCTGGACCATCAAACAGGGGGCTAACTATGGCTACACCTTC,TRBV30,many,TRBJ1-2,TRBD1
CASKAGTTGEQYF,TGCGCCAGCAAGGCGGGAACAACCGGCGAGCAGTACTTC,TRBV4-3,many,TRBJ2-7,.
CATSDRDRGQTGELFF,TGTGCCACCAGTGACCGGGACAGGGGGCAAACCGGGGAGCTGTTTTTT,TRBV24-1,many,TRBJ2-2,TRBD1
CASSLFLANYGYTF,TGTGCCAGCAGCTTATTCCTTGCTAACTATGGCTACACCTTC,TRBV5-6,many,TRBJ1-2,.
CASSPMTAYQETQYF,TGTGCCAGCTCACCAATGACAGCGTACCAAGAGACCCAGTACTTC,TRBV18,few,TRBJ2-5,.
CASTLQGLNTEAFF,TGTGCCAGCACCTTACAGGGATTGAACACTGAAGCTTTCTTT,TRBV12-3/TRBV12-4,.,TRBJ1-1,.
CASSYLHSGSRVGELFF,TGTGCCAGCAGTTACCTACATAGCGGGAGTAGGGTCGGGGAGCTGTTTTTT,TRBV6-2/TRBV6-3,many,TRBJ2-2,TRBD2
CSASSWAYEQYF,TGCAGTGCTAGCAGTTGGGCCTACGAGCAGTACTTC,TRBV20-1,many,TRBJ2-7,.
CASSPYRFYEQYF,TGTGCCAGCAGCCCATACAGATTCTACGAGCAGTACTTC,TRBV13,few,TRBJ2-7,.
CSATAAASTDTQYF,TGCAGCGCGACCGCAGCGGCTAGCACAGATACGCAGTATTTT,TRBV29-1,many,TRBJ2-3,.
CASSQRPQGNEQYF,TGTGCCAGCAGCCAAAGGCCGCAGGGTAACGAGCAGTACTTC,TRBV7-2,many,TRBJ2-7,.
CASRTGTEAFF,TGTGCCAGCAGGACGGGTACTGAAGCTTTCTTT,TRBV7-9,many,TRBJ1-1,.
CASSSINEVGVFF,TGTGCCAGCAGTTCAATTAACGAGGTAGGAGTGTTCTTC,TRBV7-3,many,TRBJ2-1,.
CASSVIGTAQETQYF,TGTGCCAGCAGCGTAATAGGGACAGCCCAAGAGACCCAGTACTTC,TRBV9,many,TRBJ2-5,TRBD1
CASTPGSTDTQYF,TGTGCCAGCACTCCCGGGAGCACAGATACGCAGTATTTT,TRBV28,many,TRBJ2-3,.
CASSLARTSGRPDTQYF,TGTGCCAGCAGTTTAGCTCGGACTAGCGGGAGACCGGATACGCAGTATTTT,TRBV27,many,TRBJ2-3,TRBD2
CATSGRGETQYF,TGTGCCACTTCCGGACGAGGAGAGACCCAGTACTTC,TRBV6-6,many,TRBJ2-5,.
CASSRPPRGETQYF,TGTGCCAGCAGCCGCCCCCCCCGGGGAGAGACCCAGTACTTC,TRBV5-6,many,TRBJ2-5,.
CASRPSGARTDTQYF,TGTGCCAGCAGACCATCAGGGGCCCGGACAGATACGCAGTATTTT,TRBV6-6,many,TRBJ2-3,.
CASLSASSYNEQFF,TGTGCCAGCCTTAGCGCTAGCTCCTACAATGAGCAGTTCTTC,TRBV28,many,TRBJ2-1,.
CSAEVRLGLIGGRDYEQYF,TGCAGTGCTGAGGTGAGGTTGGGGTTAATAGGCGGACGGGACTACGAGCAGTACTTC,TRBV20-1,many,TRBJ2-7,.
CASSPRTSGLYNEQFF,TGTGCCAGCAGCCCCCGGACTAGCGGGTTATACAATGAGCAGTTCTTC,TRBV3-1,few,TRBJ2-1,TRBD2
CASESGARRYTF,TGTGCCAGTGAATCGGGGGCGAGACGCTACACCTTC,TRBV19,many,TRBJ1-2,.
CASSHDRDTEAFF,TGTGCCAGCAGCCACGACCGAGACACTGAAGCTTTCTTT,TRBV7-2,many,TRBJ1-1,.
CASSEGGEAHWRDYEQYF,TGTGCCAGCAGTGAAGGCGGGGAGGCCCACTGGCGGGACTACGAGCAGTACTTC,TRBV6-2/TRBV6-3,many,TRBJ2-7,.
CASSELTYEQYF,TGTGCCAGCAGTGAACTTACCTACGAGCAGTACTTC,TRBV2,many,TRBJ2-7,.
CASSSSRGFGYGYTF,TGTGCCAGCAGCTCATCCAGGGGATTCGGCTATGGCTACACCTTC,TRBV7-2,many,TRBJ1-2,.
CASSPGDNEQFF,TGTGCCAGCTCACCGGGAGACAATGAGCAGTTCTTC,TRBV18,.,TRBJ2-1,.
CASSPGSSSYNEQFF,TGTGCCAGTAGTCCCGGGTCTAGTTCCTACAATGAGCAGTTCTTC,TRBV19,.,TRBJ2-1,.
CASTPKAGGLIASTDTQYF,TGTGCCAGCACCCCTAAAGCGGGGGGTCTCATAGCTAGCACAGATACGCAGTATTTT,TRBV7-2,many,TRBJ2-3,TRBD2
CASSDRDLTGELFF,TGTGCCAGCAGCGACCGGGACCTGACCGGGGAGCTGTTTTTT,TRBV7-7,many,TRBJ2-2,.
CAIRAGPDSNQPQHF,TGTGCCATCAGAGCAGGCCCCGATAGCAATCAGCCCCAGCATTTT,TRBV10-3,.,TRBJ1-5,.